Each of the 24 T cell receptor beta chains below was sequenced from the same sample in a study of spatial heterogeneity in lung cancer. Time point: blood at routine non-recurrence follow-up after resection. Whole RNA was taken from tumor, nontumor lung or frozen PBMC; it was then sequenced unsorted. In TCRdb, the 5' RACE reads were re-called with MiXCR into one record per CDR3 protein. Among roughly 120,000 distinct CDR3 sequences listed, approximately 12% were seen once. The sequencing here drew on PBMCs, taken at follow-up. These receptors all stem from a male donor with early-stage non-small cell lung cancer.

The rearrangement links TRBV12-3 or TRBV12-4 to TRBJ2-7; D is undetermined. This CDR3 is 11 amino acids long. Trimming pared 0 bases from V and 7 bases from J, leaving 4 bases between. For the CDR3, the DNA is TGTGCCAGCAGTTTAGCTAGGGAGCAGTACTTC. This gives the protein CASSLAREQYF.

In its sample, this clonotype was seen a few times. The rearrangement links TRBV7-9 to TRBJ1-2, with a tentative D call TRBD1 (5 bases). Germline CDR1 SEHNR, CDR2 FQNEAQ (reference sequence). Trimming removed 5 bases from V and 5 bases from J, with 12 bases in between. The CDR3 runs 13 residues. CDR3 amino acids: CASSPTEGYGYTF. The DNA for the CDR3 is TGTGCCAGCAGCCCCACTGAGGGGTATGGCTACACCTTC.

The V gene is TRBV2, the J gene TRBJ1-1; D possibly corresponds to TRBD1 (6 bases). Germline CDR1 reads SNHLY; CDR2 reads FYNNEI. Trimming shortened V by 10 bases and J by 1 base, and 13 bases separated the two germline ends. There are 13 residues in the CDR3. CDR3 DNA: TGTGCCAAAAACAGGGCATCGAACACTGAAGCTTTCTTT. This encodes CAKNRASNTEAFF.

This sequence joins TRBV20-1 and TRBJ1-2; TRBD1 matches 7 bases. Germline loops: CDR1 DFQATT, CDR2 SNEGSKA (reference sequence). This CDR3 comprises 13 residues. V was pared by 1 base and J by 13 bases, with 12 bases of the junction left unmatched. CDR3 nucleotides: TGCAGTGCTAGAGCGGCAGGGGGTATACTCGCCACCTTC. It translates to CSARAAGGILATF.

The chain carries TRBV5-1 and TRBJ1-2, with D perhaps matching TRBD1 (5 bases). This CDR3 is built from 15 residues. The V gene lost 4 bases and the J gene lost 1 base, with 14 bases spanning the gap. The germline gives CDR1 SGHRS, CDR2 YFSETQ. The CDR3: CASSPDPQGNYGYTF. In nucleotides, the CDR3 is TGCGCCAGCAGCCCTGACCCCCAGGGTAACTATGGCTACACCTTC.

This clonotype came up a few times. The gene calls are TRBV7-3 and TRBJ2-3; 12 nucleotides line up with TRBD2. The CDR3 runs 14 residues. Germline V gives CDR1 SGHTA, CDR2 FQGTGA. Trimming cost V 2 bases and J 7 bases; bases outside gene matches: 1. The chain's CDR3 is CASSLLAGGHTQYF. In DNA, the CDR3 is TGTGCCAGCAGCTTACTAGCGGGGGGGCATACGCAGTATTTT.

This clonotype showed up many times. The CDR3 here is CASSESPGTVYGYTF. CDR3 DNA sequence: TGTGCCAGCAGTGAGTCCCCGGGTACGGTTTATGGCTACACCTTC. The V and J genes are TRBV6-4 and TRBJ1-2; D is uncertain. Looked up from germline, CDR1 is MRHNA and CDR2 is SNTAGT. The V and J ends lost 3 bases and 5 bases respectively, with 16 bases between them. The CDR3 extends over 15 amino acids.

The chain joins TRBV4-2 to TRBJ2-2; D assignment may be TRBD1 or TRBD2 (5 bases each). The CDR3 totals 15 residues. The ends were cut back, 1 base at V and 4 bases at J, with 10 bases in the middle. Looked up from germline, CDR1 is LGHNA and CDR2 is YNFKEQ. This CDR3 is CASSQGGTTTGELFF. The CDR3 bases are TGTGCCAGCAGCCAAGGGGGGACGACCACCGGGGAGCTGTTTTTT.

The chain carries TRBV4-2 and TRBJ2-7; 8 bases match TRBD1. This CDR3 has 16 residues. The V segment lost 3 bases and the J segment 0 bases; nucleotides outside the gene matches: 7. Germline values: CDR1 LGHNA, CDR2 YNFKEQ. The CDR3 DNA reads TGTGCCAGCAGCCACGAGGGACAGGTCAGCTCCTACGAGCAGTACTTC. This gives the protein CASSHEGQVSSYEQYF.

The rearrangement links TRBV4-2 to TRBJ2-1; D possibly corresponds to TRBD2 (6 bases). The CDR3 consists of 16 residues. The V gene's germline CDR1 is LGHNA and CDR2 YNFKEQ. V was pared by 3 bases and J by 4 bases, with 16 bases between. CDR3 protein: CASSQEGLSLYNEQFF. The CDR3 DNA reads TGTGCCAGCAGCCAGGAGGGACTTTCCCTTTACAATGAGCAGTTCTTC.

In DNA, the CDR3 is TGCGCCAGCAGTCTTCAGCCCTTTTCAGGTCCAGATACGCAGTATTTT. Translation gives CASSLQPFSGPDTQYF. J is TRBJ2-3 and V is TRBV5-1; D remains unclear. Germline lookup yields CDR1 SGHRS and CDR2 YFSETQ. Trimming took off 5 bases at V and 4 bases at J, with 20 bases between the two ends. The CDR3 runs to 16 residues.

This chain joins TRBV7-8 and TRBJ2-1, with TRBD2 identical over 9 bases. From germline, CDR1 is SGHVS and CDR2 FQNEAQ. V gave up 1 base and J gave up 3 bases; unmatched junction bases: 7. CDR3 length equals 17 residues. The CDR3, as DNA: TGTGCCAGCAGCTTAGGGAGGAGGACTAGCGTCTACAATGAGCAGTTCTTC. Its protein product is CASSLGRRTSVYNEQFF.

V usage is TRBV6-5 and J usage is TRBJ1-6, with D perhaps TRBD1 (5 bases). This CDR3 is 16 amino acids long. The V gene lost 2 bases and the J gene lost 7 bases, with 15 bases spanning the gap. Germline CDR1 is MNHEY and CDR2 is SVGAGI. The CDR3 spells CASSYPTRRGNSPLHF. Written as DNA, the CDR3 is TGTGCCAGCAGTTACCCAACACGTAGGGGAAATTCACCCCTCCACTTT.

V is TRBV2 and J is TRBJ1-5, with D possibly being TRBD1 (5 bases). CDR3 length: 16 amino acids. The V gene lost 1 base and the J gene lost 0 bases, with 10 bases spanning the gap. CDR1 and CDR2 (germline): SNHLY, FYNNEI. CDR3 amino acids: CASSEVQAYSNQPQHF. The CDR3 region has the DNA TGTGCCAGCAGTGAAGTACAGGCCTATAGCAATCAGCCCCAGCATTTT. Using reference TRBV2 and TRBJ1-5 for the parts outside the CDR3, the full variable domain is EPEVTQTPSHQVTQMGQEVILRCVPISNHLYFYWYRQILGQKVEFLVSFYNNEISEKSEIFDDQFSVERPDGSNFTLKIRSTKLEDSAMYFCASSEVQAYSNQPQHFGDGTRLSIL.

The rearrangement links TRBV7-2 to TRBJ2-4; 9 positions match TRBD1. The germline gives CDR1 SGHTA, CDR2 FQGNSA. The V gene end was trimmed by 3 bases and the J gene end by 3 bases; junction bases not matched to a gene: 15. The CDR3 is 19 residues long. Here the CDR3 reads CASSFGQGKDPMGKNIQYF. CDR3 nucleotides: TGTGCCAGCAGCTTCGGACAGGGGAAGGACCCGATGGGCAAAAACATTCAGTACTTC.

This clonotype was counted a single time. The gene calls are TRBV20-1 and TRBJ2-3, with TRBD1 identical over 10 bases. The CDR3 has 14 residues. Trimming removed 2 bases from V and 5 bases from J; junction bases left unmatched: 4. Germline CDR1 reads DFQATT; CDR2 reads SNEGSKA (reference sequence). This chain's CDR3 is CSARPTGGRDTQYF. The CDR3 DNA is TGCAGTGCTAGACCGACAGGGGGCAGAGATACGCAGTATTTT.

This clonotype has more than one count but fewer than ten. The V gene is TRBV30, the J gene TRBJ2-1; no definite D call. V shed 1 base and J shed 10 bases, with 11 bases lying between them. The CDR3 totals 12 residues. Looked up from germline, CDR1 is GTSNPN and CDR2 is SVGIG (reference sequence). DNA of the CDR3: TGTGCCTGGAGTGGCCTTATTTTGGAGCAGTTCTTC. It is translated as CAWSGLILEQFF.

This clonotype was found many times. This chain links TRBV7-9 with TRBJ2-3; 10 bases line up with TRBD2. Trimming took 1 base from V and 4 from J; bases not matched to a gene: 2. Germline CDR1 reads SEHNR; CDR2 reads FQNEAQ (reference sequence). CDR3 length: 15 amino acids. The CDR3 loop reads CASSLGSGGADTQYF. DNA for the CDR3: TGTGCCAGCAGCTTAGGAAGCGGGGGGGCAGATACGCAGTATTTT.

The genes are TRBV20-1 and TRBJ2-2; D is uncertain. This CDR3 region has 12 residues. The germline CDR1 and CDR2 sequences are DFQATT and SNEGSKA (reference sequence). V was cut by 8 bases and J by 6 bases, with 13 bases left in between. CDR3 in DNA: TGCAGTTCCAGAAGTAGGGCCGGGGAGCTGTTTTTT. It translates to CSSRSRAGELFF.

This clonotype was counted a few times. The chain is built from TRBV5-1 and TRBJ2-7, with TRBD1 identical over 8 bases. From germline, CDR1 is SGHRS and CDR2 YFSETQ. This CDR3 has 15 residues. V lost 3 bases, J lost 0 bases, and 5 bases stayed unmatched. In nucleotides, the CDR3 is TGCGCCAGCAGCTCAAGGACAGGGTTCTCCTACGAGCAGTACTTC. Translation gives CASSSRTGFSYEQYF. The full variable domain, its missing parts supplied by reference TRBV5-1 and TRBJ2-7, is KAGVTQTPRYLIKTRGQQVTLSCSPISGHRSVSWYQQTPGQGLQFLFEYFSETQRNKGNFPGRFSGRQFSNSRSEMNVSTLELGDSALYLCASSSRTGFSYEQYFGPGTRLTVT.

CDR3 loop: CASRQPGQKTYEQYF. The CDR3 DNA is TGTGCCAGCAGACAGCCGGGACAGAAAACCTACGAGCAGTACTTC. This chain links TRBV6-2 or TRBV6-3 with TRBJ2-7; 7 nucleotides line up with TRBD1. The CDR3 contains 15 residues. V lost 6 bases to trimming and J lost 2 bases; unmatched junction nucleotides: 10. Germline assignment: CDR1 MNHEY and CDR2 SVGEGT.

The chain uses TRBV20-1 and TRBJ2-1; TRBD1 or TRBD2 may be the D gene (7 bases each). CDR3 size: 15 residues. Germline V lookup: CDR1 DFQATT, CDR2 SNEGSKA (reference sequence). Trimming removed 8 bases at V and 2 bases at J, with 19 bases between. The CDR3 is CSFEGASGAYNEQFF. The CDR3, as DNA: TGCAGTTTCGAGGGGGCTAGCGGAGCCTACAATGAGCAGTTCTTC.

This clonotype was seen once. The genes are TRBV27 and TRBJ2-4; no clear D. Per the germline V gene, CDR1 is MNHEY and CDR2 is SMNVEV (reference sequence). Trimming took 4 bases from V and 3 from J, leaving 22 bases between them. The CDR3 loop spans 18 amino acids. The CDR3 loop reads CASSSDSSILVGKNIQYF. In DNA form, the CDR3 reads TGTGCCAGCAGTTCCGATTCTAGTATCCTCGTGGGCAAAAACATTCAGTACTTC.

The chain uses TRBV4-1 and TRBJ1-2, with D hard to call. Germline V gives CDR1 MGHRA, CDR2 YSYEKL. The CDR3 consists of 14 residues. Trimming pared 1 base from V and 4 bases from J, leaving 10 bases between. The CDR3 sequence: CASSQAVGSYGYTF. The CDR3 DNA reads as TGCGCCAGCAGCCAAGCAGTGGGGAGCTATGGCTACACCTTC.